This T cell receptor beta chain was obtained from a study of blood T cell repertoires in COVID-19. On the study more broadly: Samples came from the United States, Italy and Spain, spanning acute and convalescent COVID-19.

J lost 13 bases, V lost 0 bases, and 9 bases had no gene match. The CDR3 extends over 15 amino acids. Germline CDR1 and CDR2: MGHDK and SYGVNS. As originally analysed: By means of reference gene primer amplification, nucleated cell counts were estimated. Some clones are missing from TCRdb's copy, which holds only in-frame ones; the method was immunoSEQ multiplex PCR. D and trimming come from the DNA, and the V and J calls and clone size come from that table. This table holds about 150,000 clones, around four fifths found once. Material for sequencing was peripheral blood. The source is a woman aged 80 or over with COVID-19, enrolled during active disease. This sequence joins TRBV25-1 and TRBJ2-1; the match to TRBD1 covers 10 bases. The CDR3 bases are TGTGCCAGCAGTGAATATATGACAGGGGGCAGGGTACAGTTCTTC. It yields the protein CASSEYMTGGRVQFF.